This T cell receptor (beta chain) appears in the sequencing data of a study of blood T cells in healthy people across ages. For the second PCR, which ran for roughly 6 to 12 cycles, a sample-barcoded 5' primer and a J-beta primer mix were used. TCRdb recomputed calls from the 5' RACE reads with MiXCR, one row per CDR3 protein. In the table there are more than 1,000,000 distinct CDR3 sequences, roughly a quarter of which are singletons. Deletions cut 11 bases from V and 4 bases from J, with 9 bases between. CDR1 is ENHRY and CDR2 is SYGVKD in the germline V gene. CDR3 size: 12 residues. Study results and caveats: Investigators treated diversity estimates from one million T cells as underestimates.

This clonotype was detected a few times. Its matching antigen is unknown. In addition, the sample was reused for a study of T cells of mothers and their children.

This chain uses TRBV10-3 with TRBJ2-6; no clear D. Sequencing used blood. This clonotype originated in a girl aged 2 to 10 in good health. CDR3 region: CAATGGANVLTF. Here the CDR3 DNA reads TGTGCCGCAACTGGCGGGGCCAACGTCCTGACTTTC.